This T cell receptor (beta chain) was obtained from a study of identical twins. Study outcomes and limitations: Twin pairs' shared out-of-frame alpha sequences were enriched in low generation probability.

V gave up 4 bases and J gave up 7 bases, with 11 bases separating them. The CDR3 covers 12 residues. Germline values: CDR1 SGHRS, CDR2 YFSETQ. This clonotype was counted a few times. Antigen: not known. TCRdb independently ran MiXCR on the 5' RACE reads; one entry per CDR3 protein. The profile shows just over 450,000 distinct CDR3 sequences, more than 13% of them singletons. The same specimen was also included in a second study, on yellow fever vaccine responses in identical twins.

This chain joins TRBV5-1 and TRBJ1-1; perhaps TRBD1 as D (6 bases). Sequencing input: CD4+ T cells sorted from blood. This TCR derives from a woman aged 18-30 years in good health. In DNA form, the CDR3 reads TGCGCCAGCAGCCGGGACACGGGTGAAGCTTTCTTT. Its protein product is CASSRDTGEAFF.